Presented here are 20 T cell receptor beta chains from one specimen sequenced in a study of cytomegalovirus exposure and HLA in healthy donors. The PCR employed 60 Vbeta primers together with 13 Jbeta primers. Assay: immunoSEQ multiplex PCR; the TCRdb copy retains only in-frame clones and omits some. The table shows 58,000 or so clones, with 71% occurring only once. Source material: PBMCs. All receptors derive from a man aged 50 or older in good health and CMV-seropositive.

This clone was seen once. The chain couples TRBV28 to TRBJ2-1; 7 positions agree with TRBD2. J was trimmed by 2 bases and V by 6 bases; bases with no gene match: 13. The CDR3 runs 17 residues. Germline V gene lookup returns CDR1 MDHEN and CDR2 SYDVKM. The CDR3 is CASSTLSGISTYNEQFF. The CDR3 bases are TGTGCCAGCAGCACACTCAGCGGGATTTCTACCTACAATGAGCAGTTCTTC.

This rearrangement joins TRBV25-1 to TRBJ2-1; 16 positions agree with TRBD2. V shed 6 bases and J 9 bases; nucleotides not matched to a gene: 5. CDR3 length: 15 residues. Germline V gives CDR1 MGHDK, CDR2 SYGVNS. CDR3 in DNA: TGTGCCAGCAGCAGAGGGACTAGCGGGAGGGGTGAGCAGTTCTTC. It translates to CASSRGTSGRGEQFF.

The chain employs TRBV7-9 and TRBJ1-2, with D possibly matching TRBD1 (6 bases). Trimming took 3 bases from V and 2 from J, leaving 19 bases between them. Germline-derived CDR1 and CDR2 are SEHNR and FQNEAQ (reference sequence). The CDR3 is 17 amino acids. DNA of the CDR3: TGTGCCAGCAGCTTGGACAGAGCAACAATTGAAAACTATGGCTACACCTTC. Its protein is CASSLDRATIENYGYTF.

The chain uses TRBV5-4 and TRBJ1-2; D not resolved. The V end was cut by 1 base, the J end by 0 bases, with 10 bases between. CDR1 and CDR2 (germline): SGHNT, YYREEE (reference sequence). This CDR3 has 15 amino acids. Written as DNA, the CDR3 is TGTGCCAGCAGCTTGTACCGCCGAGCTAACTATGGCTACACCTTC. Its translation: CASSLYRRANYGYTF.

The CDR3 here is CAPPGTSGPEQYF. DNA of the CDR3: TGTGCCCCCCCCGGGACTAGCGGGCCGGAGCAGTACTTC. J is TRBJ2-7 and V is TRBV30; 12 bases fit TRBD2. The CDR3 totals 13 residues. Per the germline V gene, CDR1 is GTSNPN and CDR2 is SVGIG (reference sequence). The V and J ends lost 8 bases and 7 bases, in that order; junction bases with no gene match: 9.

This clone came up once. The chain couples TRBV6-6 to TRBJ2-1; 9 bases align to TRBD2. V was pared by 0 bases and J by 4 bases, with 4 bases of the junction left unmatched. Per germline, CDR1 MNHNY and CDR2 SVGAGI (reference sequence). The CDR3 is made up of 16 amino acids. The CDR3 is CASSYSMGLAYNEQFF. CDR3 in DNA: TGTGCCAGCAGTTACTCGATGGGACTAGCTTACAATGAGCAGTTCTTC.

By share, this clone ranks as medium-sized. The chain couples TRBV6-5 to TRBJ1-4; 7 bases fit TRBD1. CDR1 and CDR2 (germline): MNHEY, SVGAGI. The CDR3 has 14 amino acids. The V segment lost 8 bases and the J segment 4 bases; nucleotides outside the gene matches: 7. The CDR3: CASRPTGHNEKLFF. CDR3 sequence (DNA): TGTGCCAGCCGTCCGACAGGGCATAATGAAAAACTGTTTTTT.

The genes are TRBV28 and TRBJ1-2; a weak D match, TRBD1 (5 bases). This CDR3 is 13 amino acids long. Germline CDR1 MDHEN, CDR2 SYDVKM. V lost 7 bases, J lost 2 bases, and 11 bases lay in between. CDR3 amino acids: CASTVGQNYGYTF. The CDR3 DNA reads TGTGCCAGCACCGTAGGACAAAACTATGGCTACACCTTC.

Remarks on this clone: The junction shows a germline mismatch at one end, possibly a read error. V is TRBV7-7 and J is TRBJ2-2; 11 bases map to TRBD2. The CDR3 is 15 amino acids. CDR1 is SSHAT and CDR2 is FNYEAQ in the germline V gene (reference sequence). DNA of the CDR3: TGTGCCAGCAGCCTAGCGGGAGGTGGCACCGGGGAGCTGTTTTTT. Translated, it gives CASSLAGGGTGELFF.

The CDR3 sequence is CASSTQGPPGSYEQYF. The CDR3 DNA is TGTGCCAGCAGTACCCAGGGCCCTCCCGGCTCCTACGAGCAGTACTTC. The chain couples TRBV28 to TRBJ2-7; the D gene is possibly TRBD1 (5 bases). Trimming shortened V by 5 bases and J by 0 bases, and 17 bases separated the two germline ends. The V gene's germline CDR1 is MDHEN and CDR2 SYDVKM. This CDR3 comprises 16 residues. Based on the CDR3 plus reference TRBV28 and TRBJ2-7, the full variable domain is DVKVTQSSRYLVKRTGEKVFLECVQDMDHENMFWYRQDPGLGLRLIYFSYDVKMKEKGDIPEGYSVSREKKERFSLILESASTNQTSMYLCASSTQGPPGSYEQYFGPGTRLTVT.

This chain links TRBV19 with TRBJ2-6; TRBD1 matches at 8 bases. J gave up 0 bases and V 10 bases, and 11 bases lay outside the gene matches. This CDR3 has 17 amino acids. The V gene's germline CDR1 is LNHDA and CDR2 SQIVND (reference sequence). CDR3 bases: TGTGCCACCGCACCAGGGACAGGCGGCTCTGGGGCCAACGTCCTGACTTTC. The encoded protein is CATAPGTGGSGANVLTF.

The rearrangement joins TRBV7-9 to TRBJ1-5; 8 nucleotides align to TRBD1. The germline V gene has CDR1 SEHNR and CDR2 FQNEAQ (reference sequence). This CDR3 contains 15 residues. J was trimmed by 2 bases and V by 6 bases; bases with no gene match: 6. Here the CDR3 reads CASSRTGMGNQPQHF. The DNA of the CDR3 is TGTGCCAGCAGTCGGACAGGGATGGGCAATCAGCCCCAGCATTTT.

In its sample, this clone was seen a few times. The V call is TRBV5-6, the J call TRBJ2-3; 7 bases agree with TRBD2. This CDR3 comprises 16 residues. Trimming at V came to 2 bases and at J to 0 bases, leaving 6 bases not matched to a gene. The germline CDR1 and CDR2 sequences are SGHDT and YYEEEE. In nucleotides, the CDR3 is TGTGCCAGCAGCTTCTCGACTAGCCCTAGCACAGATACGCAGTATTTT. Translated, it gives CASSFSTSPSTDTQYF. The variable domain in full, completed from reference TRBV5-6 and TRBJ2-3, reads DAGVTQSPTHLIKTRGQQVTLRCSPKSGHDTVSWYQQALGQGPQFIFQYYEEEERQRGNFPDRFSGHQFPNYSSELNVNALLLGDSALYLCASSFSTSPSTDTQYFGPGTRLTVL.

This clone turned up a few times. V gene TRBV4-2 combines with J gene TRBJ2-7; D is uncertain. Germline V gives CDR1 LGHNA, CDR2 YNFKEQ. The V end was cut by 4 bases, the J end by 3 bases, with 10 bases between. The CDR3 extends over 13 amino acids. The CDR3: CASSPSENYEQYF. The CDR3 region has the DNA TGTGCCAGCAGCCCGTCGGAGAACTACGAGCAGTACTTC.

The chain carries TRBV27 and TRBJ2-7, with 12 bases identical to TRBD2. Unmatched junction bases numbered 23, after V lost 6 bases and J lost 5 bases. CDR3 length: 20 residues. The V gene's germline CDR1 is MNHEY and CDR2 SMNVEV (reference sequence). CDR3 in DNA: TGTGCCAGCAGCCCCCGGATTAGAGTCGAAGGGCGGACTAGCGGGAACGAGCAGTACTTC. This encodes CASSPRIRVEGRTSGNEQYF.

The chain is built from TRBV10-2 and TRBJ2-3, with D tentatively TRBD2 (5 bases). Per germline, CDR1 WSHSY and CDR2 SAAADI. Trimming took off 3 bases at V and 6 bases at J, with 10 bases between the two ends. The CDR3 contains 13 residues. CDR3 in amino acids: CASSEGLADTQYF. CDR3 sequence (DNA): TGCGCCAGCAGTGAAGGGCTAGCCGATACGCAGTATTTT.

In DNA, the CDR3 is TGTGCCAGCAGTTCCCGGGACAGATACACTGAAGCTTTCTTT. This translates into CASSSRDRYTEAFF. The rearrangement joins TRBV11-2 to TRBJ1-1; 7 nucleotides match TRBD1. V lost 6 bases and J lost 3; bases outside the gene matches: 7. CDR1 and CDR2 from the germline V gene are SGHAT and FQNNGV. This CDR3 has 14 residues.

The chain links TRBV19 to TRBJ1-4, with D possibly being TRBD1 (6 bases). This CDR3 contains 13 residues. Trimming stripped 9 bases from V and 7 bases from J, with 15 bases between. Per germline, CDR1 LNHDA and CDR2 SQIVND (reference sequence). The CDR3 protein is CASVTGIGEKLFF. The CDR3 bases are TGTGCCAGCGTGACAGGCATCGGTGAAAAACTGTTTTTT.

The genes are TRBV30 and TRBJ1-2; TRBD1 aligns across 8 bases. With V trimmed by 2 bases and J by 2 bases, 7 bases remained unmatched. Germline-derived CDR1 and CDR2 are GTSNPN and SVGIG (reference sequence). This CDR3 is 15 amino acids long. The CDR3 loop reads CAWSQGQGANYGYTF. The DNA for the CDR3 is TGTGCCTGGAGTCAAGGACAGGGTGCGAACTATGGCTACACCTTC.

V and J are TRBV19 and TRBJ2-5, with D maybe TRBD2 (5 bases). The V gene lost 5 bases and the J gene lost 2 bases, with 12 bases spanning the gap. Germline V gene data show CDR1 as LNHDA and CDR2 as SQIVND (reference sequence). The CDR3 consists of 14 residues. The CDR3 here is CASSLQPGQETQYF. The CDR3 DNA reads TGTGCCAGTAGTCTACAACCGGGACAAGAGACCCAGTACTTC.